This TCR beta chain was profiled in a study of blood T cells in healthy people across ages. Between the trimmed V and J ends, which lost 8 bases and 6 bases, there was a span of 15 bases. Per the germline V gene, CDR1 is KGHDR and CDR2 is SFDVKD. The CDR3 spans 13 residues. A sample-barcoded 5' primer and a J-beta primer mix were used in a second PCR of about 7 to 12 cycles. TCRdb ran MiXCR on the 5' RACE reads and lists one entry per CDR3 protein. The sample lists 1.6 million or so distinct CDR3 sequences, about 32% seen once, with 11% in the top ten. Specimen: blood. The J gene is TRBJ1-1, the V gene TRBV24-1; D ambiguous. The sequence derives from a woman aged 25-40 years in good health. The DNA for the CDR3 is TGTGCCACCACCGAAACACCCTTTTCTGAAGCTTTCTTT. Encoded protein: CATTETPFSEAFF.